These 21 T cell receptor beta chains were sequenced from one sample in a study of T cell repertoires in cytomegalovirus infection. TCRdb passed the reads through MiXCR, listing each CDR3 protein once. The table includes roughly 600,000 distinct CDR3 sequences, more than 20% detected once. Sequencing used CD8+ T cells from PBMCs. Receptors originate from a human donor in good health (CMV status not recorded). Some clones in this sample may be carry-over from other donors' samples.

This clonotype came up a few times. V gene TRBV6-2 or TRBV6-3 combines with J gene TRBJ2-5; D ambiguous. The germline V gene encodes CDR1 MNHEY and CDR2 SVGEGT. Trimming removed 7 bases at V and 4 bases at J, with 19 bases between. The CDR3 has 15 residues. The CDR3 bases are TGTGCCAGCATGAGATCGAAAGGTCGAGCAGAGACCCAGTACTTC. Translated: CASMRSKGRAETQYF.

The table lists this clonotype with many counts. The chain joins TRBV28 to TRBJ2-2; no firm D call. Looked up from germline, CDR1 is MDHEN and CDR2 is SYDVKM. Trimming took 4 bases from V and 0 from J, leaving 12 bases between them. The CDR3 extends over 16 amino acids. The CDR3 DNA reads TGTGCCAGCAGTTCTCCGGCAAGCTCGAACACCGGGGAGCTGTTTTTT. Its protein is CASSSPASSNTGELFF. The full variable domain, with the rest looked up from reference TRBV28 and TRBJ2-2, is DVKVTQSSRYLVKRTGEKVFLECVQDMDHENMFWYRQDPGLGLRLIYFSYDVKMKEKGDIPEGYSVSREKKERFSLILESASTNQTSMYLCASSSPASSNTGELFFGEGSRLTVL.

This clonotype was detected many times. The CDR3 reads CASSYHRDAHQPQHF. CDR3 nucleotides: TGTGCCAGCAGTTACCACCGGGACGCCCATCAGCCCCAGCATTTT. The chain recombines TRBV6-2 or TRBV6-3 with TRBJ1-5; perhaps TRBD1 as D (5 bases). The length of the CDR3 is 15 residues. The V end was cut by 2 bases, the J end by 5 bases, with 13 bases between. The germline gives CDR1 MNHEY, CDR2 SVGEGT.

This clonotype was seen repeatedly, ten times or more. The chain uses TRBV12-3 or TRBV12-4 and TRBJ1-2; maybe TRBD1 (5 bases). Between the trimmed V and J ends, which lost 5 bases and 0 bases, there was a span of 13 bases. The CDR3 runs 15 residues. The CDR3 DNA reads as TGTGCCAGCAGTACCCCGGGACTGACTAACTATGGCTACACCTTC. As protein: CASSTPGLTNYGYTF.

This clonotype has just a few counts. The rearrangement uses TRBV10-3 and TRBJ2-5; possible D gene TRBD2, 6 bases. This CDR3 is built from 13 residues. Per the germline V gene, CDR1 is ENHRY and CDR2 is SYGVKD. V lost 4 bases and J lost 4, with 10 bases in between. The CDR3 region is CAISVNGGETQYF. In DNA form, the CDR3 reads TGTGCCATCAGTGTTAACGGGGGAGAGACCCAGTACTTC.

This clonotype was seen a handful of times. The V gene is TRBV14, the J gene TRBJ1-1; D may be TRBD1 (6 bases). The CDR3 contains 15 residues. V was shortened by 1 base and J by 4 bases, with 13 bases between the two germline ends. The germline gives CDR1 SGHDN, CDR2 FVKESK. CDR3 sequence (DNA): TGTGCCAGCAGCCAAGCTGAAGGGGGTGGCACTGAAGCTTTCTTT. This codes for CASSQAEGGGTEAFF.

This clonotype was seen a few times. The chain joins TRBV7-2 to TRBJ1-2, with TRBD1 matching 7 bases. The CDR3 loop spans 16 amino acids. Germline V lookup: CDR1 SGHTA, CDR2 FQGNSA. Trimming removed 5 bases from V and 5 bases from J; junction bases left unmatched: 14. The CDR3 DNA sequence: TGTGCCAGCAGCCTTAACCCATTGACAGGGCTGTATGGCTACACCTTC. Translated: CASSLNPLTGLYGYTF.

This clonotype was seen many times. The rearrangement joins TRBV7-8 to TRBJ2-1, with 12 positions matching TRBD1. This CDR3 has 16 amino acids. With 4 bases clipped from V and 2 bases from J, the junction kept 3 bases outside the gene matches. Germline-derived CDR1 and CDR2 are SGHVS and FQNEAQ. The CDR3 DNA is TGTGCCAGCAGCTCGGGGACAGGGGGCCCCTACAATGAGCAGTTCTTC. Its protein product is CASSSGTGGPYNEQFF.

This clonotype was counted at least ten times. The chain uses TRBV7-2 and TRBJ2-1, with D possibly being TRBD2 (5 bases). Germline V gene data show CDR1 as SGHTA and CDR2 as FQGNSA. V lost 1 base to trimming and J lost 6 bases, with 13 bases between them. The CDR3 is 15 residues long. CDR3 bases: TGTGCCAGCAGCTTAGGAAGCGGTGTCCTCAATGAGCAGTTCTTC. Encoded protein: CASSLGSGVLNEQFF.

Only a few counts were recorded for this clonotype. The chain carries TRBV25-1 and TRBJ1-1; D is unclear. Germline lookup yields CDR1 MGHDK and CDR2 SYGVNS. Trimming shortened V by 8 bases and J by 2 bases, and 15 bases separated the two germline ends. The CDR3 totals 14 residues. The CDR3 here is CASLPDGRNTEAFF. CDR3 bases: TGTGCCAGCCTCCCGGATGGAAGAAACACTGAAGCTTTCTTT.

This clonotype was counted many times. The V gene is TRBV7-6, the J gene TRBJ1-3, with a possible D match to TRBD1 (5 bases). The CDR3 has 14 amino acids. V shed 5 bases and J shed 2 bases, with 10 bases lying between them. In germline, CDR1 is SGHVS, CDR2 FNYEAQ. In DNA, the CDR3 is TGTGCCAGCAGCCCCCGGGGGACTGGAAACACCATATATTTT. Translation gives CASSPRGTGNTIYF.

The chain's CDR3 is CASSLGRGLRKGYTF. CDR3 in DNA: TGTGCCAGCAGTTTGGGCAGGGGGCTGAGAAAGGGCTACACCTTC. The V gene is TRBV28, the J gene TRBJ1-2, with 8 positions matching TRBD1. The length of the CDR3 is 15 residues. CDR1 is MDHEN, CDR2 SYDVKM, per germline. The V and J ends lost 3 bases and 8 bases, in that order; junction bases with no gene match: 11.

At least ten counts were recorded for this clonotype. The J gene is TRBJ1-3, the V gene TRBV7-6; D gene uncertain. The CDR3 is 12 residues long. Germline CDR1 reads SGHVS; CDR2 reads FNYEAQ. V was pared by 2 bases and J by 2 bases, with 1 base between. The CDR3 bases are TGTGCCAGCAGCTTACCTGGAAACACCATATATTTT. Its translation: CASSLPGNTIYF.

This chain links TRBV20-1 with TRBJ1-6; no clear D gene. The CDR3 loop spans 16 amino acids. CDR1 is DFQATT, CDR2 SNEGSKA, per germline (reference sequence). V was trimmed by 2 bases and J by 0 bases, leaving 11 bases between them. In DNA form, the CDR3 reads TGCAGTGCTAGATCAAGACAAAGCTCCTATAATTCACCCCTCCACTTT. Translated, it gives CSARSRQSSYNSPLHF.

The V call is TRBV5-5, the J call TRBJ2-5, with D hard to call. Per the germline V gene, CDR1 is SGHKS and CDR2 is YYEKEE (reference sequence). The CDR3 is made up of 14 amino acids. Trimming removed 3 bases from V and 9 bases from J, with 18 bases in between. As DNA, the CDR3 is TGTGCCAGCAGCTCCCGTGCGACCCTGGAGTCCCAGTACTTC. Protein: CASSSRATLESQYF.

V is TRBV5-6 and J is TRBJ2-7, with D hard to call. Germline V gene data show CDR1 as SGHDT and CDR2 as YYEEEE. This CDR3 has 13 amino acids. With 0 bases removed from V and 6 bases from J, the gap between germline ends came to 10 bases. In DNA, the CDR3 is TGTGCCAGCAGCTTGGGAGCCGCCTCCGAGCAGTACTTC. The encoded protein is CASSLGAASEQYF. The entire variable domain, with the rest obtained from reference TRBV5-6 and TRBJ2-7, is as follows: DAGVTQSPTHLIKTRGQQVTLRCSPKSGHDTVSWYQQALGQGPQFIFQYYEEEERQRGNFPDRFSGHQFPNYSSELNVNALLLGDSALYLCASSLGAASEQYFGPGTRLTVT.

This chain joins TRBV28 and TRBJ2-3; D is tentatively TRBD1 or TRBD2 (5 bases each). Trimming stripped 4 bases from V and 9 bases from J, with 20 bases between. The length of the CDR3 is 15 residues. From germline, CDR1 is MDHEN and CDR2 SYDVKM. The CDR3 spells CASSYHPGTQETQYF. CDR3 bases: TGTGCCAGCAGTTACCATCCCGGGACCCAGGAAACGCAGTATTTT. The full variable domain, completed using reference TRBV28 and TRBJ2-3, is DVKVTQSSRYLVKRTGEKVFLECVQDMDHENMFWYRQDPGLGLRLIYFSYDVKMKEKGDIPEGYSVSREKKERFSLILESASTNQTSMYLCASSYHPGTQETQYFGPGTRLTVL.

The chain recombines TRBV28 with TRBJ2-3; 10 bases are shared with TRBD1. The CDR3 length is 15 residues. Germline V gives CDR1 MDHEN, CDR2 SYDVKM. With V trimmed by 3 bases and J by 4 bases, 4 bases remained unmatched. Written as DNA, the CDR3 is TGTGCCAGCAGTTTCCGGGACAGGGGACCAGATACGCAGTATTTT. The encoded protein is CASSFRDRGPDTQYF. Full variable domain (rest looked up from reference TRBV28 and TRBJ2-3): DVKVTQSSRYLVKRTGEKVFLECVQDMDHENMFWYRQDPGLGLRLIYFSYDVKMKEKGDIPEGYSVSREKKERFSLILESASTNQTSMYLCASSFRDRGPDTQYFGPGTRLTVL.

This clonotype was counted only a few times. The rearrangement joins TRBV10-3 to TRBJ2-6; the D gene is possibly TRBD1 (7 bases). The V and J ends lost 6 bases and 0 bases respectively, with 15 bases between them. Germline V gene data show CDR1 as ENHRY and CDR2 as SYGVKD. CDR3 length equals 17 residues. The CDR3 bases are TGTGCCATCAGGGAGGGGGCTACCAGCTCTGGGGCCAACGTCCTGACTTTC. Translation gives CAIREGATSSGANVLTF.

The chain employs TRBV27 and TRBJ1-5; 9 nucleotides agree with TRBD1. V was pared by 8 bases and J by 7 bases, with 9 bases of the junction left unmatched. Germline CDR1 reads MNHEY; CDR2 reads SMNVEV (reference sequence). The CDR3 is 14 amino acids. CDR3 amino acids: CASGLTGGRQPQHF. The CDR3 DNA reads TGTGCCAGCGGCCTAACAGGGGGCAGGCAGCCCCAGCATTTT.

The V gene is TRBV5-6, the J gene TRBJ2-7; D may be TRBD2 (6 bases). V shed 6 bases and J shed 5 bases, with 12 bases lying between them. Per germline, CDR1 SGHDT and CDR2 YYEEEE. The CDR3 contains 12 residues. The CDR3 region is CASTAGTHEQYF. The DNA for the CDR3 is TGTGCCAGCACGGCGGGGACCCACGAGCAGTACTTC.